This TCR beta chain was recovered during a study of post-analysis software for immune sequencing data (dated by TCRdb to about 2015). About the full investigation: Relapsing-remitting, secondary progressive and progressive-relapsing multiple sclerosis were recorded as disease courses, and subtype annotation was lacking for some patients. A subset of samples was prepared in parallel using single-end sample barcoding, then pooled and co-amplified after Illumina adapter ligation. The multiple sclerosis patient repertoires were compared with 11 previously published healthy control repertoires from donors aged about 6 to 28 years. Beyond this particular receptor, the publication reports: Strong co-clustering of samples prepared in the same batch was shown by direct clustering with F measure, prompting a batch-effect correction. The control group was slightly older than the multiple sclerosis patient group. Significantly higher frequencies in patients than in controls were found for roughly 5 TRBV segments, including TRBV5-6, TRBV5-1 and TRBV20-1. Compared with controls, multiple sclerosis patients had significantly lower normalized Chao1 diversity, a finding suggesting substantial peripheral T-cell clonal expansion.

The junction shows trimming of 4 bases on V and 6 bases on J, plus 15 bases between the germline ends. CDR1 and CDR2, per the germline V gene (reference sequence), are MNHNY and SVGAGI. From cysteine to phenylalanine, the CDR3 is 14 amino acids long. Only CDR3 DNA remains: 42 bases, in frame from the first base. To prepare the library, PCR was applied. Sequencing instrument: Illumina HiSeq 2500. To reduce PCR and sequencing biases, unique molecular identifiers were incorporated into the TCR beta cDNA libraries. Per 1 to 10 million input T cells, roughly 500,000 cDNA molecules were obtained, such that each molecule approximated one T cell. The patient libraries were prepared and sequenced with the same protocol used for the earlier healthy control dataset. Samples belonging to the same batch were prepared together, multiplexed and sequenced on a shared HiSeq lane. In the paper's pipeline: Raw barcoded reads were processed with MIGEC, and single-read molecular identifier groups were discarded before consensus assembly and CDR3 extraction. VDJtools was used for post-analysis of the clonotype tables, and diversity was normalized by down-sampling every dataset to the size of the smallest sample. Repertoire overlap clustering matched CDR3 amino acid but not nucleotide sequences to correct batch-related cross-sample contamination. The public reads were run again by TCRdb, first through fastp at Q25 and then through MiXCR, and only productive beta chains were kept. One record per CDR3 amino acid sequence lists the most common genes and DNA. TCRdb, not the original authors, processed these V and J calls. The sample table shows roughly 410,000 distinct CDR3 sequences, and 30% to 45% are seen once. Jointly, the top ten make up roughly 12% of the sample.

This clonotype was seen many times. Its antigen is still unknown. No much larger clonotype is one base removed from it; base qualities were not supplied. To demonstrate the VDJtools post-analysis software, the study profiled TCR beta repertoires from the peripheral blood of 10 to 15 young patients with multiple sclerosis. The multiple sclerosis patients were children and adolescents ranging in age from about 6 to 17 years. The chain links TRBV6-6 with TRBJ1-1; the D gene assignment is ambiguous. The specimen sequenced was blood. This receptor was obtained from a girl under 18 with multiple sclerosis. The DNA reads as follows: TGTGCCAGCAGTTCAACCGGACCCCCGGCTGAAGCTTTCTTT. The resulting protein is CASSSTGPPAEAFF.